The source of this TCR beta chain is a study of PD-1 blockade in classical Hodgkin lymphoma. The CDR3 length is 14 residues. V shed 3 bases and J shed 5 bases, with 14 bases lying between them. Germline CDR1 is MNHEY and CDR2 is SMNVEV (reference sequence). All the patients suffered relapse after autologous stem cell transplantation, and brentuximab vedotin exposure differed. Under best response, outcomes were complete response, partial response or progressive disease. As concerns this clone: The antigen remains undetermined.

Study-level findings and limits: By cycle point C4D1, TCR diversity had risen significantly in CD4+ cells (but not CD8+ cells). Prior therapy or disease activity may underlie the repertoire differences, whose causes remain undefined. TCR diversity at baseline was reported to be reduced in newly diagnosed patients relative to healthy donors.

The data were produced by immunoSEQ multiplex PCR, yet TCRdb's version contains in-frame clones alone and is incomplete. The table lists tens of thousands of clones, around 80% of them singletons. The receptor comes from a human donor with classical Hodgkin lymphoma. Sequencing used peripheral blood mononuclear cells (PBMCs), obtained before the second cycle of nivolumab. The chain employs TRBV27 and TRBJ2-7; D is unclear. The DNA for the CDR3 is TGTGCCAGCAGTTTCGTCCGCAAACTCCACGAGCAGTACTTC. It codes for CASSFVRKLHEQYF.